This T cell receptor beta chain was sequenced during a study of early T cells in non-severe SARS-CoV-2 infection. Study details: The input, bulk RNA from unsorted whole blood, was sequenced, and chains were unpaired. Study results and caveats: VDJdb matching, biased toward anti-spike CD8 responses, missed private and CD4 specificities.

The V and J ends lost 5 bases and 1 base respectively, with 17 bases between them. The CDR3 has 17 amino acids. Germline V gene lookup returns CDR1 MGHRA and CDR2 YSYEKL. This clonotype was seen repeatedly, ten times or more. Its antigen is currently unknown. Researchers tagged individual cDNA molecules with unique molecular identifiers. TCRdb analysed the 5' RACE reads with MiXCR anew, one entry per CDR3 protein. This repertoire shows about 63,000 distinct CDR3 sequences, over 10% found once; its top ten account for around 5.1%. Input material: whole blood. This TCR was sampled from an adult who was a healthcare worker with PCR-confirmed SARS-CoV-2 infection or an uninfected control (not recorded which). V is TRBV4-1 and J is TRBJ2-2, with D tentatively TRBD2 (6 bases). In nucleotides, the CDR3 is TGCGCCAGCAGCGGAGATTGGGGACTTGGGAACACCGGGGAGCTGTTTTTT. Encoded protein: CASSGDWGLGNTGELFF.